The sample holds a few counts of the clone carrying this TCR beta chain. This sample is part of a study of blood T cell repertoires in COVID-19. About the research overall: The origin of the acute and convalescent COVID-19 samples was the United States, Italy and Spain. Sample material is recorded as cDNA or gDNA derived from T cells, B-cell-depleted T cells, or PBMCs.

Germline V gene sequence: CDR1 SNHLY, CDR2 FYNNEI. The V end was cut by 3 bases, the J end by 2 bases, with 8 bases between. The CDR3 covers 14 residues. Authors' analysis steps: Using reference gene primer amplification, nucleated cell counts were estimated. TCRdb's copy holds only in-frame clones and misses some; the assay was immunoSEQ multiplex PCR. Clone size and V and J calls were adopted from that table, with D and trimming inferred from the DNA. Among about 200,000 clones listed, around 91% were seen once. The sequence came from a man between 50 and 59 years old with acute or convalescent COVID-19. The V gene is TRBV2, the J gene TRBJ1-5; no reliable D call. Source material: peripheral blood. The CDR3 DNA reads TGTGCCAGCAGTGATTCCCAGGGCAATCAGCCCCAGCATTTT. Protein product: CASSDSQGNQPQHF.